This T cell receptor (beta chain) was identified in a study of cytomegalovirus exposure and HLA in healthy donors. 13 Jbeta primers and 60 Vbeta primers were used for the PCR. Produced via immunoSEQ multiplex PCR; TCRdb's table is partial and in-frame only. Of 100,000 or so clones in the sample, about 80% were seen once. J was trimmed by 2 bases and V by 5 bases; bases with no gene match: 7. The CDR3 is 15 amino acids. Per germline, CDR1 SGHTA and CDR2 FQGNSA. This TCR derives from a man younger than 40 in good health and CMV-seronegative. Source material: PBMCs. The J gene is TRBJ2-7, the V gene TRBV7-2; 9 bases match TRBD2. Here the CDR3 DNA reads TGTGCCAGCAGCCCAATAGCGGGAGTACCCTACGAGCAGTACTTC. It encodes CASSPIAGVPYEQYF.